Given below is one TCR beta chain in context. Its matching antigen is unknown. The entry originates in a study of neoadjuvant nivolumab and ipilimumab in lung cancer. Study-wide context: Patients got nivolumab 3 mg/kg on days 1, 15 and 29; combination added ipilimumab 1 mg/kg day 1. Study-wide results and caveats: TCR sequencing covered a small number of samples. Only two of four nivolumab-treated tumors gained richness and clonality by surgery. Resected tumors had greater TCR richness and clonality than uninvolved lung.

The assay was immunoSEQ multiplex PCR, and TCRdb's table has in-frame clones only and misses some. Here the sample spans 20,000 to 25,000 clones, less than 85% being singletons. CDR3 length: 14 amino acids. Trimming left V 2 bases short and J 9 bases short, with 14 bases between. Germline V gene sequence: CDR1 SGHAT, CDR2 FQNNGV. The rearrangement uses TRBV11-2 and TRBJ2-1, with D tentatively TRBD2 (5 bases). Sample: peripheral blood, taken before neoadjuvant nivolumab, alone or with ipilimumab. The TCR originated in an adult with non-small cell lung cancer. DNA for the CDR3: TGTGCCAGCAGCTTACTAACGGGGTTTGGTGAGCAGTTCTTC. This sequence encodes CASSLLTGFGEQFF.